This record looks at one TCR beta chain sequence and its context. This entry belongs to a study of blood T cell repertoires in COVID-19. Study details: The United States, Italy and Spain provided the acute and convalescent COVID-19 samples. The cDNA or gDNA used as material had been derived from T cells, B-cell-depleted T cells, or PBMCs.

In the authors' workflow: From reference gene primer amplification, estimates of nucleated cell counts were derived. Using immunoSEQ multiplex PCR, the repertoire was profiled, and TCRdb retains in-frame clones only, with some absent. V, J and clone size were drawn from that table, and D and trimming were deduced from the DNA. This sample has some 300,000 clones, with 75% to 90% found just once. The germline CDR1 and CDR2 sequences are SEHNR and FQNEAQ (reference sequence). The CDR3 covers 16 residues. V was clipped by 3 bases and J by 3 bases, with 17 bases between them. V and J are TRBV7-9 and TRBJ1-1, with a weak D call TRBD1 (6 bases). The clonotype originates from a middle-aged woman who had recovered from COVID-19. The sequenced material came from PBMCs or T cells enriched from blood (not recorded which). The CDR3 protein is CASSLAGGGWYTEAFF. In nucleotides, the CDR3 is TGTGCCAGCAGCTTGGCGGGAGGGGGGTGGTACACTGAAGCTTTCTTT.